This T cell receptor beta chain originates from a study of Ad26.COV2.S vaccination and SARS-CoV-2 variants (TCRdb year 2021). Some background on the complete study: Donors in the vaccine arm were drawn from COV1001, a multicentre, randomized, double-blind, placebo-controlled phase I-IIa trial testing Ad26.COV2.S in healthy adults. Ad26.COV2.S was administered intramuscularly at 5 x 10^10 or 1 x 10^11 viral particles, either as a single shot or as two shots given 56 days apart. Sequencing of the TCRbeta repertoire served to evaluate the specificity and breadth of SARS-CoV-2-reactive T cell receptors following Ad26.COV2.S vaccination. A total of 32 samples were included in the TCR-sequenced set, comprising some 20 Ad26.COV2.S vaccine recipients, 5 placebo recipients and 8 SARS-CoV-2 convalescent individuals. Participants in the trial were split at random into five groups of five each, receiving low-dose or high-dose Ad26.COV2.S once or twice, or else placebo on both occasions. Throughout the experiments and outcome assessment, investigators stayed blinded to trial group allocation.

The immunoSEQ Assay was the method used to sequence TCRbeta CDR3 regions. After extraction, genomic DNA underwent amplification by bias-controlled multiplex PCR, followed by high-throughput sequencing. Concerning the study's data processing: Collapsing and filtering of sequences were performed to quantify the absolute abundance of each unique TCRbeta CDR3 region. Usable DNA was measured by amplifying reference genes present in all nucleated cells, and TCRbeta template counts were normalized to that usable DNA to estimate T cell fraction. Repertoire TCRs were annotated as SARS-CoV-2-specific by exact matching of V gene, CDR3 amino acid sequence and J gene to a known reactive TCR set. MIRA supplied the reference SARS-CoV-2 TCR set, which was filtered for enrichment in COVID-19-positive ImmuneCODE repertoires so that public or cross-reactive TCRs were removed. Using the MIRA antigens, annotated TCRs were further analysed by specific ORF or by position within an ORF. Depth was the summed frequency of annotated unique rearrangements, while breadth was defined as annotated unique rearrangements over total unique productive rearrangements. Two-sided Wilcoxon rank-sum tests were used to compare TCR breadth between groups. The table comes from immuneACCESS by way of TCRdb, which keeps in-frame sequences with V and J called. Part of the clones is missing from these tables; in studies checked, under half for an unresolved V gene and the rest for unknown reasons. V, J and clone size derive from that table, while D and trimming were established from the DNA sequence. For this sample there are about 440,000 clones; 87% appear just once. Around 13% of the sample belongs to the ten largest clones.

V trim: 4 bases; J trim: 4 bases; unmatched bases: 7. The germline V gene encodes CDR1 SGHTA and CDR2 FQGNSA. From the cysteine through the phenylalanine, the CDR3 covers 16 amino acids. Only the CDR3 part of the read is kept: 48 bases, read in frame from the first base. A note on this clone: What antigen it recognizes has not been identified. Per-nucleotide qualities are absent, and no much larger clonotype sits a single base away.

On the study overall, not on this receptor specifically: Substantial breadth of spike-specific CD8+ and CD4+ T cell responses was reported after vaccination. Vaccine and placebo recipients had comparable non-spike TCR breadth, which fits with the vaccine containing only spike. Comparing responses between vaccine doses or regimens was not something the study was powered to do. Ad26.COV2.S recipients had higher spike-specific TCR breadth than placebo recipients (P = 0.0014). It was noted by the authors that total T cell responses may have been underestimated by the TCR breadth and depth analyses.

Read against the paper, the sample's treatment or condition label means: some 19 received Ad26.COV2.S at low or high dose, single or two shots; about 5 received placebo; per-sample allocation not given. Repertoires of vaccine and placebo recipients were sequenced from samples taken on day 63 after the first injection. In Cohort 1b, 25 or so adults aged 18-55 years were enrolled at a single site in Boston, USA, between 29 July and 7 August 2020. As a vaccine, Ad26.COV2.S was a replication-incompetent adenovirus type 26 vector that expressed a prefusion-stabilized SARS-CoV-2 spike protein derived from the original Wuhan strain.

The input for sequencing was peripheral blood, taken in a trial of Ad26.COV2.S vaccine versus placebo. The clonotype was recovered from a person between 18 and 59 years old who received the Ad26.COV2.S COVID-19 vaccine or a placebo. Recombination linked TRBV7-2 to TRBJ2-2; TRBD2 matches 9 bases in the middle. The DNA is as follows: TGTGCCAGCAGCTCCCACCGCGGGAGGGCCACCGGGGAGCTGTTTTTT. It translates to CASSSHRGRATGELFF.